The present T cell receptor beta chain was sequenced within a study of blood T cell repertoires in COVID-19 (dated by TCRdb to about 2020). Background on the whole study: The collaborator samples originated in the United States, Italy and Spain and spanned the acute and convalescent phases of COVID-19. The material from the prospective study consisted of cDNA or gDNA derived from T cells, B-cell-depleted T cells, or PBMCs. Deeply sampled blood TCRbeta repertoires from subjects exposed to, actively infected with, or recovered from COVID-19 were included in the dataset. The repertoires were released in a freely available public database intended as a resource for research on the immune response to SARS-CoV-2. Samples were obtained from the ongoing ImmuneRACE study (first 160 participants) and from some 1,200 subjects provided by 6 global collaborators. Nearly every sample came with metadata listing a de-identified subject ID, COVID-19 status, age in years and sex. Where available, HLA class I and class II types were taken from metadata supplied by the sample provider and were not determined by assay-based typing. The paper's findings and limits, for the study overall: How much clinical and demographic metadata was included differed by source and by participant, and the metadata was provided uncurated.

TCRbeta CDR3 regions were amplified from genomic DNA by means of the immunoSEQ Assay, a bias-controlled multiplex PCR. On the authors' methods: Nucleated cell counts per sample were estimated from amplification of reference gene primers within the assay. To quantify the absolute abundance of each unique TCRbeta CDR3 rearrangement, sequence reads were collapsed and filtered. Productive Simpson clonality was computed per sample as the square root of Simpson's diversity index over productive rearrangements. The clones in this table, taken by TCRdb from immuneACCESS, are in-frame only. Not every clone is retained; where verified, under half of the shortfall comes from an unresolved V gene, and the cause of the rest is unknown. V, J and clone size are those of that table, while D and trimming were read from the DNA. This sample has 300,000 to 450,000 clones in its table, and around 85% of those were observed once. The top ten hold 3.5% to 4% of the sample.

Each collaborating institution followed its own protocols to collect whole blood in K2EDTA tubes. For TCRbeta analysis, collaborators shipped samples in one of three forms: frozen whole blood, isolated PBMCs, or DNA extracted from either of those sample types. With respect to this clone: Its binding antigen is unknown. No base quality values were provided; no much bigger clone lies one nucleotide off.

From the cysteine up to the phenylalanine, the CDR3 has a length of 19 residues. Only CDR3 DNA is held: 57 bases, read in frame from base 1. Relative to germline, V is missing 2 bases and J is missing 9 bases, with 16 bases of the junction outside any gene match. CDR1 MNHEY and CDR2 SVGEGT were looked up in the germline V gene. The chain employs TRBV6-2 or TRBV6-3 and TRBJ2-1, and TRBD2 aligns with 13 junction nucleotides. The receptor's source is a young woman with acute or convalescent COVID-19. Sequenced sample: peripheral blood. Here the CDR3 is given as CASSYPPGLAGDRRGEQFF. The DNA sequence is TGTGCCAGCAGTTACCCCCCAGGACTAGCGGGAGACCGGCGGGGTGAGCAGTTCTTC.